This note documents a single T cell receptor beta chain sequence. Its antigen is not yet known. Germline is not matched at one junction end, which may reflect a read error. The treatment or condition label, read with the paper, signifies: in vitro stimulation with specific CMV peptide epitopes to enrich CMV-specific T cells. The data originate from a study of T cell repertoires in cytomegalovirus infection (dated by TCRdb to between 2018 and 2020). Some background on the complete study: Recently identified HLA-C-restricted CMV epitopes, whose presentation resists viral immunomodulation, were targeted by peptide stimulations together with well-studied HLA-B-restricted epitopes. Donor HLA type was relevant to the analysis, because carriage of CMV infection together with the matching HLA type was indicated by public TCR beta signatures.

The CDR3 covers 14 residues, taking in both the cysteine and the phenylalanine. The kept DNA is CDR3 alone, 42 bases in frame from the first base. The full study reports these points: Cumulative frequency of public TCR beta family members discriminated carriers of CMV infection plus the relevant HLA type in this cohort and an independent roughly 330-donor cohort. The ex vivo response was dominated by HLA-C-restricted CMV-specific TCR beta clonotypes, and the single most frequent clonotype in two of eight donors was supplied by these HLA-C-restricted clonotypes.

Sequencing took place on an Illumina HiSeq 1500. TCRdb trimmed public reads at Q25 via fastp, called clones via MiXCR and kept in-frame beta chains. For every CDR3 protein sequence, its rows merge into one entry that carries the most common genes and DNA. This sample has around 750,000 distinct CDR3 sequences in its table, and about 30% of those were observed once. The ten largest clones take up roughly 12% of the sample. The sequence was obtained from a human donor in good health (CMV status not recorded). Some clones in this sample may be carry-over from other donors' samples. This chain joins TRBV12-3 or TRBV12-4 to TRBJ1-1; TRBD1 is a possible D gene, resting on 5 matching bases. Source: cultured CD8+ T cells from PBMCs, taken from culture after CMV antigen stimulation. The DNA sequence is as follows: TGTGCCAGTAGTTTGGGGGAAGTTAGAACTGAAGCTTTCTTT. The translation is CASSLGEVRTEAFF.